This T cell receptor (beta chain) was captured by sequencing in a study of spatial heterogeneity in lung cancer. Study overall: Averaged across combinations, each unique TCR and UMI pairing appeared more than ten times in raw reads, which were uncorrected.

Study-wide findings and caveats: At tumor resection, ubiquitous expanded TCRs were detected in blood more often than later.

Comments on this clonotype: The antigen remains undetermined.

Unique molecular identifiers, one per molecule, were present on every TCR cDNA molecule. TCRdb reprocessed the 5' RACE reads via MiXCR and lists one record per CDR3 protein. The table includes roughly 25,000 distinct CDR3 sequences, 5.5% to 7% detected once. This CDR3 is 14 amino acids long. The V gene's germline CDR1 is SNHLY and CDR2 FYNNEI. Trimming took 6 bases from V and 0 from J; bases not matched to a gene: 5. Specified time point: sample taken at primary tumor resection. No cell sorting; template was whole RNA from tumor, lung tissue or PBMC. Around 68 TRACERx patients with early, untreated non-small cell lung cancer donated samples.

The source was PBMCs, collected at surgery. The source is a male donor with early-stage non-small cell lung cancer. This chain links TRBV2 with TRBJ2-7, with 7 positions matching TRBD1. This chain's CDR3 is CASRRRDSSYEQYF. Written as DNA, the CDR3 is TGTGCCAGCAGACGCCGGGACAGCTCCTACGAGCAGTACTTC.